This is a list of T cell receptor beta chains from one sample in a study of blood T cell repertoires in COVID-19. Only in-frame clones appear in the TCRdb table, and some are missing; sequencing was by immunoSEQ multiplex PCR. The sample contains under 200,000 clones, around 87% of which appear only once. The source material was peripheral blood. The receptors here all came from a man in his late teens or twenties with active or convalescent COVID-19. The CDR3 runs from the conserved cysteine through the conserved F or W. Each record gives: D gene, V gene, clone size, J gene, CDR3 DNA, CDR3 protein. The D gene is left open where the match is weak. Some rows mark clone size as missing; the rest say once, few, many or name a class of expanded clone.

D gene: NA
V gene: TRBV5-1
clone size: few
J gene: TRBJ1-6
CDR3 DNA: TGCGCCAGCAGTCTCGCCGGGACACCGACGAAAAGTAATTCACCCCTCCACTTT
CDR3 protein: CASSLAGTPTKSNSPLHF

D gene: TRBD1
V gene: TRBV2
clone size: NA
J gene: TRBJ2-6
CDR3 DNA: TGTGCCAGCAGTGCCGGGACAGCTGGAACTGGGGCCAACGTCCTGACTTTC
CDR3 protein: CASSAGTAGTGANVLTF

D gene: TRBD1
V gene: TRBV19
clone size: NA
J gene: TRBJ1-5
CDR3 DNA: TGTGCCAGCGAAACAGGGGGCTCTAGCAATCAGCCCCAGCATTTT
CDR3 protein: CASETGGSSNQPQHF

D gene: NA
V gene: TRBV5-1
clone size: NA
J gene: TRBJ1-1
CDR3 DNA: TGCGCCAGCTTTGAGGACATGAACACTGAAGCTTTCTTT
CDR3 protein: CASFEDMNTEAFF

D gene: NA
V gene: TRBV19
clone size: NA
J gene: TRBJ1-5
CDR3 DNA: TGTGCCAGTAGTATGAGAGTTGGGCGGGGTCATCAGCCCCAGCATTTT
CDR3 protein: CASSMRVGRGHQPQHF

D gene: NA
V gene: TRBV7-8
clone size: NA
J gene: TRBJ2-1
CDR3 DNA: TGTGCCAGCAGCTTACAAGGGGTCGACTACAATGAGCAGTTCTTC
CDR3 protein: CASSLQGVDYNEQFF

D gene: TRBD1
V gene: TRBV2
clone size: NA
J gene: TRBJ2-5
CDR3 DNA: TGTGCCAGCAGCCAGGACAGGGGAGGAGAGACCCAGTACTTC
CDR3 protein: CASSQDRGGETQYF

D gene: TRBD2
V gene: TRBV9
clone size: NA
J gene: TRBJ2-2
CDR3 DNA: TGTGCCAGCAGCGGGAGCGGGAGCACCGGGGAGCTGTTTTTT
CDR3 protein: CASSGSGSTGELFF

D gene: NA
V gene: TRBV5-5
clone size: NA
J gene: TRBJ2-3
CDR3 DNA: TGTGCCAGCAGCTTGGAGGGGCTGGCTACAGATACGCAGTATTTT
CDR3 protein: CASSLEGLATDTQYF

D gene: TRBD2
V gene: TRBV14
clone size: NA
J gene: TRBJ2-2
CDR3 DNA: TGTGCCAGCAGCCAAGAACGCCGAAGCGGGAGGTGGACCGGGGAGCTGTTTTTT
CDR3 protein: CASSQERRSGRWTGELFF

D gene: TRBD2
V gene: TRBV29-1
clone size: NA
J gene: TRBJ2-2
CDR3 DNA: TGCAGCGTTGAGGGACTAGAGGAAAGGACCGGGGAGCTGTTTTTT
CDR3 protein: CSVEGLEERTGELFF

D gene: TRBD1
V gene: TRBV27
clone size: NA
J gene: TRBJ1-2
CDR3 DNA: TGTGCCAGCAGTCGCATGGACAGGGGGAACTATGGCTACACCTTC
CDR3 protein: CASSRMDRGNYGYTF

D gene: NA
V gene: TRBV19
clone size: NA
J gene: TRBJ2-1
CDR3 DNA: TGTGCCAGTAGTATTATGGTAGTAAATGAGCAGTTCTTC
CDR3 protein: CASSIMVVNEQFF

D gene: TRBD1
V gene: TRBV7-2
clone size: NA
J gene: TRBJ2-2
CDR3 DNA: TGTGCCAGCAGGCTCGGGACAGCGAACACCGGGGAGCTGTTTTTT
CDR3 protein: CASRLGTANTGELFF

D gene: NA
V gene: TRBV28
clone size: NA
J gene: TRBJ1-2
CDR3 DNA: TGTGCCAGCCTCGGGGGAGCTAACTATGGCTACACCTTC
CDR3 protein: CASLGGANYGYTF

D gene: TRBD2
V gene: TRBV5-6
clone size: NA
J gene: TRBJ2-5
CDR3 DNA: TGTGCCAGCAGTCCTCCCGGGCTAGCGGAAGAGACCCAGTACTTC
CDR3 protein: CASSPPGLAEETQYF

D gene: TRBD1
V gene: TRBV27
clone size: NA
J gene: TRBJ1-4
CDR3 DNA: TGTGCCAGCAGTTCCTATTTCCCCCGGACAGGAGGTACTAATGAAAAACTGTTTTTT
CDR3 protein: CASSSYFPRTGGTNEKLFF

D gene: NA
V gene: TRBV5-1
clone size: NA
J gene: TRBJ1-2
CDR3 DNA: TGCGCCAGCAGCTACATAAGCACAGGGAACTATGGCTACACCTTC
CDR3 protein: CASSYISTGNYGYTF

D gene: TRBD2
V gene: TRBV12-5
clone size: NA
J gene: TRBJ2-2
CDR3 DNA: TGTGCTAGTGCCCTAAGCGGGGGTACCGGGGAGCTGTTTTTT
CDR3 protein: CASALSGGTGELFF

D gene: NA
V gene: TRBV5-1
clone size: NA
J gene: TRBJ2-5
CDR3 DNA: TGCGCCAGCAGCTTGGAACTTCTCGGAGAGACCCAGTACTTC
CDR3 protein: CASSLELLGETQYF

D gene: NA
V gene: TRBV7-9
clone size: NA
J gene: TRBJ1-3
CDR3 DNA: TGTGCCAGCAGCTTTGCGGGAGCCCTCTCTGGAAACACCATATATTTT
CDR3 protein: CASSFAGALSGNTIYF

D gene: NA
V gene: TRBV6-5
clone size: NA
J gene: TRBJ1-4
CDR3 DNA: TGTGCCAGCCGGGAACCATGGGAAAAACTGTTTTTT
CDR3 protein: CASREPWEKLFF

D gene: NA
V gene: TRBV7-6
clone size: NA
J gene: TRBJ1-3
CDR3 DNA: TGTGCCAGCAGCTCGGGGGAAAGCTCTGGAAACACCATATATTTT
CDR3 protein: CASSSGESSGNTIYF

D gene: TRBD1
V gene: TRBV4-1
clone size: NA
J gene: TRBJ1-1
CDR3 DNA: TGCGCCAGCAGCCCAGGGGGACTGAGCGGATTCCCGAAGGGGAACACTGAAGCTTTCTTT
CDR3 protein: CASSPGGLSGFPKGNTEAFF

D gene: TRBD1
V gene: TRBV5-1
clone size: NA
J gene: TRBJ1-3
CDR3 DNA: TGCGCCAGCAGCTTCCGGGACAGCGCCTCTGGAAACACCATATATTTT
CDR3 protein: CASSFRDSASGNTIYF

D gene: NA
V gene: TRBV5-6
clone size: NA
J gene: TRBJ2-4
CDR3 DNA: TGTGCCACCACACAGGGTATGGACAAAAACATTCAGTACTTC
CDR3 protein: CATTQGMDKNIQYF

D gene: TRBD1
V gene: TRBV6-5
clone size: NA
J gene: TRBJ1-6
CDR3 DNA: TGTGCCACCCTAAAGACAGGGTACAATTCACCCCTCCACTTT
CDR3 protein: CATLKTGYNSPLHF

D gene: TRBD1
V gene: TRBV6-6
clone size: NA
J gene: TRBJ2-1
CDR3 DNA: TGTGCCAGCAGTTACTCCGGACAGGGGGGTATCAATGAGCAGTTCTTC
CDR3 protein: CASSYSGQGGINEQFF

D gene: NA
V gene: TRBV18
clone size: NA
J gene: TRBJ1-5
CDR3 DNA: TGTGCCAGCTCACCCAGTGGGAGTGGGGGCAATCAGCCCCAGCATTTT
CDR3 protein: CASSPSGSGGNQPQHF

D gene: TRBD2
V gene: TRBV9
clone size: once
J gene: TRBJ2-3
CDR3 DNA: TGTGCCAGCAGCGCCAGCGGGGATAGCACAGATACGCAGTATTTT
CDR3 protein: CASSASGDSTDTQYF

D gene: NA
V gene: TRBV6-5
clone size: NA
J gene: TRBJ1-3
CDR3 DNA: TGTGCCAGCAGCCGCCTGGGGGGCTCTGGAAACACCATATATTTT
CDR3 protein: CASSRLGGSGNTIYF

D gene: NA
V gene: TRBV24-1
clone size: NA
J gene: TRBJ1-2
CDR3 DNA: TGTGCCACCAGTGTATCTGACAGCGAAACCTATGGCTACACCTTC
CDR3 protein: CATSVSDSETYGYTF

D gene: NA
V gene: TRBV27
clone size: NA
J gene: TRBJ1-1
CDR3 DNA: TGTGCCAGCAGTTTGGACACGGGCACTGAAGCTTTCTTT
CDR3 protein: CASSLDTGTEAFF

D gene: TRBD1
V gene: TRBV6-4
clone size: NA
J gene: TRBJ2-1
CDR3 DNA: TGTGCCAGCGTTGCGGACCCGGGACAGGGAAAGGATGAGCAGTTCTTC
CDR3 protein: CASVADPGQGKDEQFF

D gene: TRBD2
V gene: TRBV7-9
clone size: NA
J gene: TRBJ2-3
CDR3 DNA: TGTGCCAGCAGCTTAGTCATGGAGACTAGCGGGAGTTTTACGCAGTATTTT
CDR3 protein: CASSLVMETSGSFTQYF

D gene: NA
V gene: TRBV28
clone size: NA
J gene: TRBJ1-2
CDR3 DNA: TGTGCCAGCAGCCCACCGACCAGCGGGGGGCAGAACTATGGCTACACCTTC
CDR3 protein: CASSPPTSGGQNYGYTF

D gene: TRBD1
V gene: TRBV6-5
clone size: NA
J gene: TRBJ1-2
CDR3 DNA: TGTGCCAGCAGGTCTACAGGGGTAGGCTTTGGCTACACCTTC
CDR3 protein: CASRSTGVGFGYTF

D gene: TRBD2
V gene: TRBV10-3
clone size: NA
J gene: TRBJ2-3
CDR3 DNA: TGTGCCATCAGTGAGACCTCCGGGACTAGCGACACAGATACGCAGTATTTT
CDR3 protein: CAISETSGTSDTDTQYF

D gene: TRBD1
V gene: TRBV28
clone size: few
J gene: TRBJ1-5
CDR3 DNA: TGTGCCAGCAGTTTCGGGACAGGAAATCAGCCCCAGCATTTT
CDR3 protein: CASSFGTGNQPQHF

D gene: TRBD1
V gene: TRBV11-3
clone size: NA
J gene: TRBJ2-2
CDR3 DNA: TGTGCCAGCAGCCCCGACAGGGCCAACACCGGGGAGCTGTTTTTT
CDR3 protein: CASSPDRANTGELFF

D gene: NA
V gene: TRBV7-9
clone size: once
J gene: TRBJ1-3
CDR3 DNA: TGTGCCAGCAGCTTATCAGGGGTCACTGGAAACACCATATATTTT
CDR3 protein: CASSLSGVTGNTIYF

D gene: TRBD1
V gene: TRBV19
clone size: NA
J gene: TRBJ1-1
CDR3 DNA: TGTGCCGCCAAAGCCAGGGGGCTTTTGTTTAACACTGAAGCTTTCTTT
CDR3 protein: CAAKARGLLFNTEAFF

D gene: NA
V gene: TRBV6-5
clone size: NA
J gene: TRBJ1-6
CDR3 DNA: TGTGCCAGCAGTTCCCCCCGGTGGAGGAATAATTCACCCCTCCACTTT
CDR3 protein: CASSSPRWRNNSPLHF

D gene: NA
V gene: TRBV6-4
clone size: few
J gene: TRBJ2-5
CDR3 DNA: TGTGCCAGCAGTGAAGGGGCACAAGAGACCCAGTACTTC
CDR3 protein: CASSEGAQETQYF

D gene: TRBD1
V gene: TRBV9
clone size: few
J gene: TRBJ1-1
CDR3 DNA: TGTGCCAGCAGCCCGAACAGGGGCAACACTGAAGCTTTCTTT
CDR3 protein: CASSPNRGNTEAFF

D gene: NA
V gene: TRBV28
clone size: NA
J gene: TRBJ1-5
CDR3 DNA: TGTGCCAGCAGACCGGCCGACAGATATAGCAATCAGCCCCAGCATTTT
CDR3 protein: CASRPADRYSNQPQHF

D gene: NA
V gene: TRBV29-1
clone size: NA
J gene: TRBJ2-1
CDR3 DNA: TGCAGCGCCAGACCACAGTTTCTTGAGCAGTTCTTC
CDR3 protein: CSARPQFLEQFF

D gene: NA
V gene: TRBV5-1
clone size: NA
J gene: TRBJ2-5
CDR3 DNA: TGCGCCAGCAGCTTGGAAGGTAGGGGAAGTAAAGAGACCCAGTACTTC
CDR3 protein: CASSLEGRGSKETQYF

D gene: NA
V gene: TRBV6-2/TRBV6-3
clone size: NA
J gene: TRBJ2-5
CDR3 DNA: TGTGCCAGCAGTTATAGTCGTCGATACGTCGGCCAAGAGACCCAGTACTTC
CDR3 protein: CASSYSRRYVGQETQYF